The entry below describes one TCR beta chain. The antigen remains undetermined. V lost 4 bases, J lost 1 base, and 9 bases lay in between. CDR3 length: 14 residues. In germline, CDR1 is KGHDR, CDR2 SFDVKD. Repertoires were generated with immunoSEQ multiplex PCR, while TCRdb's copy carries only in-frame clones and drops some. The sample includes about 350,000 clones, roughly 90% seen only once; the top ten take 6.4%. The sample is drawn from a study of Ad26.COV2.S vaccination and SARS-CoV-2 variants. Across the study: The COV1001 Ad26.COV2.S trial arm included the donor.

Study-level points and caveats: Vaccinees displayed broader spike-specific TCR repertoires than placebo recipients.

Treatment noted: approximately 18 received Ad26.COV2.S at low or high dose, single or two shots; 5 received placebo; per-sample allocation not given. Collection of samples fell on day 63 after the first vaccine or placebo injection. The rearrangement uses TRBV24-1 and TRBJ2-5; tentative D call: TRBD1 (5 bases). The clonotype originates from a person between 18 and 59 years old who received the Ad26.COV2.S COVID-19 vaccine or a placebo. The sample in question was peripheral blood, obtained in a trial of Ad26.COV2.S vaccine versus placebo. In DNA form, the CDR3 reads TGTGCCACCAGTGACTCAGGGATCCAAGAGACCCAGTACTTC. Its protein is CATSDSGIQETQYF.